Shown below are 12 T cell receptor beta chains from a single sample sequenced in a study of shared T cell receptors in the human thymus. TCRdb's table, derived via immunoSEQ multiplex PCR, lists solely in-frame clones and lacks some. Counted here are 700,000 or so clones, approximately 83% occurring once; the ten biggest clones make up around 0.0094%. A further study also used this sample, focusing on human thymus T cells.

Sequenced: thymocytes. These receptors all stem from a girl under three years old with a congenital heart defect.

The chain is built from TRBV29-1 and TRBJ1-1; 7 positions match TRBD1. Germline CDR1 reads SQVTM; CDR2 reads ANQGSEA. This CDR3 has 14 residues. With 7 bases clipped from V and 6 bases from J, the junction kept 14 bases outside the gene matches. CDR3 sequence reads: CSASYRGRDPEAFF. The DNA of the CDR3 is TGCAGCGCCTCATACAGGGGAAGGGACCCTGAAGCTTTCTTT.

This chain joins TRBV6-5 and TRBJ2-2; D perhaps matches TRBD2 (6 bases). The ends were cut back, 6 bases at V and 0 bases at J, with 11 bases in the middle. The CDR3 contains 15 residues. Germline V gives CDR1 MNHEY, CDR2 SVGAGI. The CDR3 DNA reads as TGTGCCAGCAGGCCCCGCGGGACGAACACCGGGGAGCTGTTTTTT. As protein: CASRPRGTNTGELFF.

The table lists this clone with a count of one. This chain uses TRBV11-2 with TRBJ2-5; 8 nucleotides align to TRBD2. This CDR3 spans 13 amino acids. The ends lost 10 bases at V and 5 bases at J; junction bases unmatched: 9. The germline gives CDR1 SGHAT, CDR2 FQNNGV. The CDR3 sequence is CATTIPGGETQYF. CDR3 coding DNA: TGTGCCACCACAATCCCGGGGGGGGAGACCCAGTACTTC.

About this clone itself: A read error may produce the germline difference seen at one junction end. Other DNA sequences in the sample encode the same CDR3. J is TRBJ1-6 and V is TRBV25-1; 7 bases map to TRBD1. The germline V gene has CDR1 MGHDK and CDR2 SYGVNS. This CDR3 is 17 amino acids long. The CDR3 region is CASSGDRVSSYNSPLHF. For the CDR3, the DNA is TGTGCCAGCAGTGGTGACAGGGTGAGCTCCTATAATTCCCCCCTCCACTTT.

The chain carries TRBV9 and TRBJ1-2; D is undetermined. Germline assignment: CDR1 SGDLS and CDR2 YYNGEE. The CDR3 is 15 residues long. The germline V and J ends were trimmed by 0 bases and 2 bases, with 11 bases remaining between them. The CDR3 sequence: CASSVAPGQNYGYTF. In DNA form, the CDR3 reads TGTGCCAGCAGCGTAGCGCCAGGCCAGAACTATGGCTACACCTTC.

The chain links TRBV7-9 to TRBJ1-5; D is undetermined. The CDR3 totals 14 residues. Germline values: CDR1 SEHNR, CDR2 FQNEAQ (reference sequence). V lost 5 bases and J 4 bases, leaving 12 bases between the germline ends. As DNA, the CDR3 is TGTGCCAGCAGCCTAGTGGGAGTAAATCAGCCCCAGCATTTT. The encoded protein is CASSLVGVNQPQHF.

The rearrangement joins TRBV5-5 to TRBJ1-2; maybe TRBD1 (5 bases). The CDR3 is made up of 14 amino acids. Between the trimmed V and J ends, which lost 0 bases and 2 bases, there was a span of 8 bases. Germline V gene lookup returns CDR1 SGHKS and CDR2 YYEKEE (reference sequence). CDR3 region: CASSLGQPNYGYTF. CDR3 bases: TGTGCCAGCAGCTTGGGACAGCCGAACTATGGCTACACCTTC. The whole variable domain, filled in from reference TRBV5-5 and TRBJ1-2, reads DAGVTQSPTHLIKTRGQQVTLRCSPISGHKSVSWYQQVLGQGPQFIFQYYEKEERGRGNFPDRFSARQFPNYSSELNVNALLLGDSALYLCASSLGQPNYGYTFGSGTRLTVV.

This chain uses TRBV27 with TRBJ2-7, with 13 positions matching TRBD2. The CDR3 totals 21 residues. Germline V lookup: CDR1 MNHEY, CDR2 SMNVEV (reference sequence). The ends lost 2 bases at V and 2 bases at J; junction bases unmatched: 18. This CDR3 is CASSLRGTKTGTSGATYEQYF. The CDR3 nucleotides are TGTGCCAGCAGTTTACGGGGGACGAAAACCGGGACTAGCGGGGCCACCTACGAGCAGTACTTC.

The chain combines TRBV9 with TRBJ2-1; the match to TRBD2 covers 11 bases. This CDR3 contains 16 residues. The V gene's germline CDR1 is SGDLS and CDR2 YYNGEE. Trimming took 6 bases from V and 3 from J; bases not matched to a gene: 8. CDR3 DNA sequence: TGTGCCAGCATTAGCGGGGGGGTCAACTACTACAATGAGCAGTTCTTC. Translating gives CASISGGVNYYNEQFF.

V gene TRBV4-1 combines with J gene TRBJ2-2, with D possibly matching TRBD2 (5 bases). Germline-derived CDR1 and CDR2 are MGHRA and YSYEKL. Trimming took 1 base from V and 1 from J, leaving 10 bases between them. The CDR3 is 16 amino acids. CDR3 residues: CASSQVSGGNTGELFF. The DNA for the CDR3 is TGCGCCAGCAGCCAAGTGAGCGGTGGGAACACCGGGGAGCTGTTTTTT.

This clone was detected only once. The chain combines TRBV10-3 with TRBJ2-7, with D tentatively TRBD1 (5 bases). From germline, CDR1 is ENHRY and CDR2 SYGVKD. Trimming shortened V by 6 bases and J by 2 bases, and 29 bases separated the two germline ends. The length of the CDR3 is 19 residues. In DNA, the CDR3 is TGTGCCATCAGCCAAAAGGTTCGTTCACAGGTGGGGTACGCCTACGAGCAGTACTTC. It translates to CAISQKVRSQVGYAYEQYF.

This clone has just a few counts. CDR3 loop: CASSLEDTGGINQPQHF. CDR3 in DNA: TGTGCCAGCAGCTTAGAGGATACAGGGGGTATCAATCAGCCCCAGCATTTT. The chain links TRBV7-2 to TRBJ1-5, with TRBD1 identical over 8 bases. The CDR3 is 17 amino acids. The ends lost 1 base at V and 3 bases at J; junction bases unmatched: 8. Germline CDR1 is SGHTA and CDR2 is FQGNSA. Using reference TRBV7-2 and TRBJ1-5 for the parts outside the CDR3, the full variable domain is GAGVSQSPSNKVTEKGKDVELRCDPISGHTALYWYRQSLGQGLEFLIYFQGNSAPDKSGLPSDRFSAERTGGSVSTLTIQRTQQEDSAVYLCASSLEDTGGINQPQHFGDGTRLSIL.